These 17 T cell receptor beta chains originate from one sample sequenced in a study of spatial heterogeneity in lung cancer. These receptors' targets are unknown. Study outcomes and limitations: Tumoral mutation counts were tracked by counts of expanded intratumoral alpha and beta TCRs.

TCRdb passed the 5' RACE reads through MiXCR, listing each CDR3 protein once. The sample records about 1,600 distinct CDR3 sequences, roughly 17% being singletons. As for time point: sample taken at primary tumor resection. Here the sequenced sample was lung tumor tissue, taken at surgery. These receptors originate from a female donor with early-stage non-small cell lung cancer.

The chain combines TRBV20-1 with TRBJ2-5; 7 positions match TRBD2. CDR1 DFQATT and CDR2 SNEGSKA come from the germline V gene (reference sequence). The CDR3 has 16 residues. V was pared by 1 base and J by 1 base, with 9 bases of the junction left unmatched. DNA for the CDR3: TGCAGTGCTAGAGCCGCCCCCGGCGGGGGCCAAGAGACCCAGTACTTC. Protein product: CSARAAPGGGQETQYF.

This clonotype has only a few counts. The rearrangement uses TRBV29-1 and TRBJ2-1; 7 bases are a match to TRBD2. The CDR3 consists of 13 residues. Germline V gene sequence: CDR1 SQVTM, CDR2 ANQGSEA. V lost 6 bases to trimming and J lost 0 bases; unmatched junction nucleotides: 2. The CDR3 region is CSVGRVSYNEQFF. CDR3 bases: TGCAGCGTGGGGAGGGTCTCCTACAATGAGCAGTTCTTC.

This clonotype is deemed large. This chain links TRBV2 with TRBJ2-5; D is perhaps TRBD1 (5 bases). CDR3 length: 13 amino acids. Germline V gene lookup returns CDR1 SNHLY and CDR2 FYNNEI. The V and J ends lost 8 bases and 5 bases respectively, with 15 bases between them. CDR3 amino acids: CASLYQGSETQYF. CDR3 sequence (DNA): TGTGCCAGCCTCTACCAGGGCTCGGAGACCCAGTACTTC. Full variable domain (remainder filled in from reference TRBV2 and TRBJ2-5): EPEVTQTPSHQVTQMGQEVILRCVPISNHLYFYWYRQILGQKVEFLVSFYNNEISEKSEIFDDQFSVERPDGSNFTLKIRSTKLEDSAMYFCASLYQGSETQYFGPGTRLLVL.

This chain connects TRBV20-1 to TRBJ2-2, with D perhaps matching TRBD1 or TRBD2 (6 bases each). The V end was cut by 5 bases, the J end by 1 base, with 14 bases between. The germline V gene has CDR1 DFQATT and CDR2 SNEGSKA (reference sequence). This CDR3 is built from 15 residues. CDR3 in DNA: TGCAGTGCTTGGAGGGGGACACAGAACACCGGGGAGCTGTTTTTT. Its translation is CSAWRGTQNTGELFF.

This clonotype is deemed large (0.1 to 1%). J is TRBJ2-7 and V is TRBV2; no definite D call. The CDR3 consists of 11 residues. Germline assignment: CDR1 SNHLY and CDR2 FYNNEI. Trimming pared 5 bases from V and 6 bases from J, leaving 8 bases between. The CDR3 is CASSPTAEQYF. DNA of the CDR3: TGTGCCAGCAGTCCGACTGCCGAGCAGTACTTC.

The chain's CDR3 is CASRDLYNQPQHF. For the CDR3, the DNA is TGTGCCAGCAGGGACCTGTACAATCAGCCCCAGCATTTT. The chain has TRBV6-2 or TRBV6-3 and TRBJ1-5, with D uncertain. CDR1 is MNHEY, CDR2 SVGEGT, per germline. CDR3 length equals 13 residues. The V end was cut by 6 bases, the J end by 3 bases, with 9 bases between.

Sample share makes this clonotype large. This rearrangement joins TRBV11-2 to TRBJ2-7; the match to TRBD2 covers 13 bases. Unmatched junction bases numbered 4, after V lost 5 bases and J lost 0 bases. This CDR3 has 16 residues. CDR1 is SGHAT, CDR2 FQNNGV, per germline. The CDR3 DNA reads TGTGCCAGCAGCGCTCGGACTAGCGGGAGCTCCTACGAGCAGTACTTC. This gives the protein CASSARTSGSSYEQYF.

This clonotype appeared many times. This chain joins TRBV20-1 and TRBJ2-7; perhaps TRBD2 as D (6 bases). The CDR3 spans 16 residues. The germline V gene has CDR1 DFQATT and CDR2 SNEGSKA (reference sequence). The V end lost 0 bases, the J end lost 2 bases, and 17 bases lay between the germline ends. The CDR3: CSARDPGASEPYEQYF. The CDR3 DNA sequence: TGCAGTGCTAGAGATCCTGGAGCTAGCGAACCCTACGAGCAGTACTTC.

The gene calls are TRBV23-1 and TRBJ2-1; possible D gene TRBD2, 6 bases. TRBV23-1 is sorted into the ORF group, with uncertain function. Trimming took off 3 bases at V and 0 bases at J, with 18 bases between the two ends. The CDR3 length is 18 residues. CDR3 loop: CASSQKERAFSSYNEQFF. CDR3 DNA sequence: TGCGCCAGCAGTCAGAAAGAGCGGGCGTTTAGCTCCTACAATGAGCAGTTCTTC.

By proportion, this clonotype is large. The V and J genes are TRBV7-9 and TRBJ2-3; the D call may be TRBD1 or TRBD2 (5 bases each). V was clipped by 3 bases and J by 0 bases, with 10 bases between them. The CDR3 has 15 residues. Germline CDR1 SEHNR, CDR2 FQNEAQ (reference sequence). DNA for the CDR3: TGTGCCAGCAGCTTCGGGGCTGATAGCACAGATACGCAGTATTTT. This encodes CASSFGADSTDTQYF. Full variable domain (rest looked up from reference TRBV7-9 and TRBJ2-3): DTGVSQNPRHKITKRGQNVTFRCDPISEHNRLYWYRQTLGQGPEFLTYFQNEAQLEKSRLLSDRFSAERPKGSFSTLEIQRTEQGDSAMYLCASSFGADSTDTQYFGPGTRLTVL.

In its sample, this clonotype is medium-sized. The chain joins TRBV6-2 or TRBV6-3 to TRBJ1-2, with TRBD1 as a possible D gene (5 bases). The CDR3 contains 14 residues. V was trimmed by 6 bases and J by 1 base, leaving 12 bases between them. The germline V gene encodes CDR1 MNHEY and CDR2 SVGEGT. The CDR3 region is CASRLPGINYGYTF. CDR3 nucleotide sequence: TGTGCCAGCAGACTTCCAGGGATTAACTATGGCTACACCTTC.

The chain is built from TRBV29-1 and TRBJ2-3, with D perhaps matching TRBD2 (5 bases). CDR1 is SQVTM and CDR2 is ANQGSEA in the germline V gene. The CDR3 has 12 amino acids. Trimming removed 0 bases at V and 9 bases at J, with 10 bases between. The CDR3: CSVEEMGDTQYF. The CDR3 coding sequence is TGCAGCGTTGAAGAAATGGGAGACACGCAGTATTTT.

In its sample, this clonotype ranks as large. The gene calls are TRBV18 and TRBJ2-1, with 7 nucleotides matching TRBD1. CDR3 length equals 14 residues. V gave up 10 bases and J gave up 5 bases; unmatched junction bases: 11. Germline CDR1 is KGHSH and CDR2 is LQKENI. This CDR3 reads CATKNRGVDNEQFF. In DNA form, the CDR3 reads TGTGCCACCAAAAACAGGGGTGTCGACAATGAGCAGTTCTTC.

By proportion, this clonotype is medium-sized (0.01 to 0.1%). This chain joins TRBV20-1 and TRBJ2-7; D unclear. The germline gives CDR1 DFQATT, CDR2 SNEGSKA (reference sequence). The CDR3 has 11 residues. Trimming stripped 4 bases from V and 0 bases from J, with 4 bases between. The CDR3 DNA is TGCAGTGCTACTACCTCCTACGAGCAGTACTTC. It encodes CSATTSYEQYF.

This clonotype is classed as medium-sized (0.01 to 0.1%). The gene calls are TRBV12-3 or TRBV12-4 and TRBJ2-1; D might be TRBD1 or TRBD2, each matching 5 bases. Trimming left V 3 bases short and J 6 bases short, with 9 bases between. This CDR3 region has 13 residues. The CDR3 protein is CASSLGGGNEQFF. As DNA, the CDR3 is TGTGCCAGCAGTTTGGGTGGGGGCAATGAGCAGTTCTTC.

By share, this clonotype counts as large. The chain recombines TRBV5-4 with TRBJ2-6; 7 nucleotides agree with TRBD1. This CDR3 has 14 residues. Per germline, CDR1 SGHNT and CDR2 YYREEE (reference sequence). V was clipped by 4 bases and J by 2 bases; unmatched bases: 0. Written as DNA, the CDR3 is TGTGCCAGCAGCCAGGGGGCTGGGGCCAACGTCCTGACTTTC. This translates into CASSQGAGANVLTF.

This rearrangement joins TRBV3-1 to TRBJ2-5; either TRBD1 or TRBD2 may supply D (5 bases each). Per germline, CDR1 LGHDT and CDR2 YNNKEL (reference sequence). The V end was cut by 4 bases, the J end by 6 bases, with 12 bases between. The CDR3 totals 13 residues. CDR3 sequence: CASSLGVRQTQYF. Written as DNA, the CDR3 is TGTGCCAGCAGCCTGGGGGTCCGGCAGACCCAGTACTTC.